Below are 3 T cell receptor beta chains sequenced from a single sample in a study of EBV T-cell therapy then PD-1 blockade in nasopharyngeal carcinoma. This sample's time point: 266 days after commencement of treatment, after nivolumab therapy. Documented treatment: AdE1-LMPpoly-expanded autologous EBV-specific T-cell therapy followed by anti-PD-1 nivolumab. Which antigens these TCRs recognize remains unknown. Profiling relied on immunoSEQ multiplex PCR, and the TCRdb table lists in-frame clones only, not all of them. The data hold over 20,000 clones, with about 81% observed a single time. The sequenced sample was CD8+ T cells from blood, obtained around day 260 from a patient whose treatment included autologous EBV-specific T cells and nivolumab. Receptor source: a man aged 35 to 55 with nasopharyngeal carcinoma.

This clone was counted only a few times. The chain carries TRBV2 and TRBJ2-4; 7 positions match TRBD1. Germline assignment: CDR1 SNHLY and CDR2 FYNNEI. The V segment lost 11 bases and the J segment 0 bases; nucleotides outside the gene matches: 7. The CDR3 consists of 14 residues. In DNA, the CDR3 is TGTGCCGGCGGACAGGATTTAGCCAAAAACATTCAGTACTTC. Translating it yields CAGGQDLAKNIQYF.

The chain uses TRBV4-1 and TRBJ1-1; TRBD1 might be the D (5 bases). The germline V gene encodes CDR1 MGHRA and CDR2 YSYEKL. CDR3 length equals 16 residues. Trimming took 0 bases from V and 5 from J, leaving 16 bases between them. This CDR3 reads CASSQDLVRGGTEAFF. In nucleotides, the CDR3 is TGCGCCAGCAGCCAAGATCTGGTAAGGGGAGGGACTGAAGCTTTCTTT.

There are a few counts of this clone. The chain employs TRBV2 and TRBJ2-2; the D gene is possibly TRBD1 (6 bases). The CDR3 spans 15 residues. Germline V CDR1 and CDR2: SNHLY, FYNNEI. The V end was cut by 5 bases, the J end by 6 bases, with 16 bases between. As DNA, the CDR3 is TGTGCCAGCAGTACAGGGAAAGTTAGCCCCGGGGAGCTGTTTTTT. As protein: CASSTGKVSPGELFF.